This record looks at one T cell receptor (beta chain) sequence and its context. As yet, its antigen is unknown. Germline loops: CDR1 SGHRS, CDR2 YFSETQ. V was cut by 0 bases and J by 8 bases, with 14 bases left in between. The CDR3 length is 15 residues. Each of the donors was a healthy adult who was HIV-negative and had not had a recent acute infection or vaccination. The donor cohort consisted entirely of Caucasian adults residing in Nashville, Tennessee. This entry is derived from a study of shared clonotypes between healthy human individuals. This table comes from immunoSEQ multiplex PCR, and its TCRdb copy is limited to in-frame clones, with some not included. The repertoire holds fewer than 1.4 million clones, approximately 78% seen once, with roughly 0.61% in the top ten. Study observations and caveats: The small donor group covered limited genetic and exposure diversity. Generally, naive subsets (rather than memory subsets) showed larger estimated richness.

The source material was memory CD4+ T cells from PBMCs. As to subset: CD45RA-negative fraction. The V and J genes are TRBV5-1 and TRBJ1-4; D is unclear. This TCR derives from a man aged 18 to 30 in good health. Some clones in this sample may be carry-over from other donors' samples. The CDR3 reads CASSLDRGTGEKLFF. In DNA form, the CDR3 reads TGCGCCAGCAGCTTGGATCGGGGTACTGGGGAAAAACTGTTTTTT.